This is a list of T cell receptor beta chains from one sample in a study of OX40 agonist ivuxolimab in advanced cancers. Assay used: immunoSEQ multiplex PCR; TCRdb lists only in-frame clones, some missing. Of approximately 50,000 clones in the sample, nearly 95% were seen once. The starting material was CD4+ or CD8+ T cells sorted from blood, obtained in a trial of the OX40 agonist ivuxolimab. The receptors come from an adult with an advanced solid tumor such as melanoma, head and neck, liver or kidney cancer. Each CDR3 is given with its conserved first and last residue. D genes are given only for firm matches. Not all rows give a size; the values are once, few, many and, for expanded clones, a class.

clone size	D gene	J gene	V gene	CDR3 protein	CDR3 DNA
NA	NA	TRBJ2-7	TRBV4-2	CASSQPLATSSYEQYF	TGTGCCAGCAGCCAACCTCTAGCGACATCCTCCTACGAGCAGTACTTC
NA	NA	TRBJ2-3	TRBV7-2	CASSERGVGSTDTQYF	TGTGCCAGCAGTGAAAGAGGGGTGGGTTCCACAGATACGCAGTATTTT
NA	TRBD1	TRBJ2-1	TRBV19	CASAWTGSSYNEQFF	TGTGCCAGCGCTTGGACAGGGAGCTCCTACAATGAGCAGTTCTTC
once	TRBD1	TRBJ2-7	TRBV4-1	CASSKGQGALEQYF	TGCGCCAGCAGCAAGGGACAGGGGGCTCTTGAGCAGTACTTC
NA	NA	TRBJ2-7	TRBV18	CASSKTGAPHEQYF	TGTGCCAGCTCAAAAACCGGGGCTCCCCACGAGCAGTACTTC
NA	NA	TRBJ1-1	TRBV19	CATSPKGLGTEAFF	TGTGCCACTTCCCCGAAGGGATTGGGCACTGAAGCTTTCTTT
NA	NA	TRBJ2-7	TRBV7-2	CASSLGPSYYEQYF	TGTGCCAGCAGCTTAGGTCCCTCTTACTACGAGCAGTACTTC
NA	NA	TRBJ2-2	TRBV29-1	CSVVLGGTGELFF	TGCAGCGTTGTGTTGGGTGGAACCGGGGAGCTGTTTTTT
NA	NA	TRBJ2-7	TRBV4-1	CASSQVRGYEQYF	TGCGCCAGCAGCCAGGTACGGGGCTACGAGCAGTACTTC
NA	NA	TRBJ1-2	TRBV29-1	CSVERRRNYGYTF	TGCAGCGTTGAACGGCGTCGGAACTATGGCTACACCTTC
NA	NA	TRBJ2-3	TRBV11-2	CASSLRRGWDTDTQYF	TGTGCCAGCAGCCTTCGGCGTGGGTGGGACACAGATACGCAGTATTTT
NA	TRBD2	TRBJ2-3	TRBV28	CASSQPTSGTDTQYF	TGTGCCAGCAGTCAGCCTACTAGCGGCACAGATACGCAGTATTTT
NA	NA	TRBJ2-7	TRBV5-1	CASSPGSGEEQYF	TGCGCCAGCAGCCCCGGGTCGGGAGAAGAGCAGTACTTC
NA	TRBD1	TRBJ2-1	TRBV29-1	CSVRGQGVFDGYNEQFF	TGCAGCGTGCGGGGACAGGGGGTTTTCGACGGATACAATGAGCAGTTCTTC
NA	NA	TRBJ2-7	TRBV28	CASRLFSTHEQYF	TGTGCCAGCAGACTATTTAGTACCCACGAGCAGTACTTC
NA	TRBD2	TRBJ2-7	TRBV7-7	CASSCKRDLPYEQYF	TGTGCCAGCAGCTGCAAGCGGGACCTTCCCTACGAGCAGTACTTC
NA	NA	TRBJ1-1	TRBV7-9	CASSLGGGGNTEAFF	TGTGCCAGCAGCTTAGGCGGTGGGGGTAATACTGAAGCTTTCTTT
NA	NA	TRBJ2-7	TRBV14	CASSQVRGAFSYEQYF	TGTGCCAGCAGCCAAGTACGAGGAGCATTTTCCTACGAGCAGTACTTC
NA	NA	TRBJ2-3	TRBV7-9	CASSLAGRIADTQYF	TGTGCCAGCAGCTTAGCCGGCAGGATCGCAGATACGCAGTATTTT
NA	NA	TRBJ2-2	TRBV4-1	CASSQGAPTRELFF	TGCGCCAGCAGCCAAGGGGCCCCCACGAGGGAGCTGTTTTTT
once	NA	TRBJ1-2	TRBV19	CASSIIGNYGYTF	TGTGCCAGTAGTATTATAGGGAACTATGGCTACACCTTC
NA	TRBD1	TRBJ2-7	TRBV19	CASSPGTGGTYEQYF	TGTGCCAGTAGCCCTGGGACAGGGGGGACCTACGAGCAGTACTTC
NA	NA	TRBJ2-6	TRBV6-4	CASSDSTGSGANVLTF	TGTGCCAGCAGTGACTCGACAGGCTCTGGGGCCAACGTCCTGACTTTC